The clone carrying this T cell receptor (beta chain) was picked up many times. Authors of the study amplified TCR beta CDR3 regions from RNA transcripts. The TCR CDR3 was amplified in a first-round RT-PCR using the HTBI primer set. One entry per CDR3 protein results from TCRdb running MiXCR on the multiplex PCR reads. The sample carries more than 500,000 distinct CDR3 sequences, approximately 14% recorded once. This sample was taken from a study of T cells in Graves' hyperthyroidism and ophthalmopathy. The CDR3 extends over 13 amino acids. Germline values: CDR1 SGHRS, CDR2 YFSETQ. Trimming pared 0 bases from V and 4 bases from J, leaving 7 bases between.

Sequencing was performed on blood. This chain joins TRBV5-1 and TRBJ1-2, with D uncertain. The receptor comes from a woman in her forties with Graves' ophthalmopathy. This CDR3 is CASSLAYAYGYTF. The DNA for the CDR3 is TGCGCCAGCAGCTTGGCTTATGCCTATGGCTACACCTTC. Full variable domain (outside the CDR3, taken from reference TRBV5-1 and TRBJ1-2): KAGVTQTPRYLIKTRGQQVTLSCSPISGHRSVSWYQQTPGQGLQFLFEYFSETQRNKGNFPGRFSGRQFSNSRSEMNVSTLELGDSALYLCASSLAYAYGYTFGSGTRLTVV.